The T cell receptor beta chain under discussion was sequenced for a study of T cell responses to AZD1222 COVID-19 vaccine. This clone was counted once. The method was immunoSEQ multiplex PCR; TCRdb's version includes in-frame clones alone and lacks a portion of them. The data hold 150,000 to 200,000 clones, with about 92% observed a single time. This CDR3 contains 15 residues. The V end was cut by 8 bases, the J end by 0 bases, with 16 bases between. Germline CDR1 is MNHEY and CDR2 is SVGAGI. The sequence came from an adult in good health. The material sequenced was peripheral blood, taken on day 0 of AZD1222 vaccination. The chain couples TRBV6-5 to TRBJ1-2, with D unresolved. CDR3: CASSRPVYPNYGYTF. As DNA, the CDR3 is TGTGCCAGCTCCCGCCCCGTTTACCCTAACTATGGCTACACCTTC.